The 30 T cell receptor beta chains presented below share a single source sample, sequenced in a study of Ad26.COV2.S vaccination and SARS-CoV-2 variants. Using immunoSEQ multiplex PCR, the repertoire was profiled, and TCRdb retains in-frame clones only, with some absent. The sample gives roughly 410,000 clones, roughly 85% of which show up once; roughly 7.4% is in the top ten. Treatment in this sample: 15 to 20 received Ad26.COV2.S at low or high dose, single or two shots; a few received placebo; per-sample allocation not given. Sampling was done on day 63 after the first vaccine or placebo injection. The sequences come from peripheral blood, collected in a trial of Ad26.COV2.S vaccine versus placebo. The receptors were gathered from a person between 18 and 59 years old who received the Ad26.COV2.S COVID-19 vaccine or a placebo.

This sequence joins TRBV11-2 and TRBJ1-5, with 9 bases lining up with TRBD1. The CDR3 has 14 amino acids. The V segment lost 5 bases and the J segment 7 bases; nucleotides outside the gene matches: 6. CDR1 is SGHAT, CDR2 FQNNGV, per germline. Written as DNA, the CDR3 is TGTGCCAGCAGCGCGGGACAGGGCCGGCAGCCCCAGCATTTT. Its protein product is CASSAGQGRQPQHF. Using reference TRBV11-2 and TRBJ1-5 for the parts outside the CDR3, the full variable domain is EAGVAQSPRYKIIEKRQSVAFWCNPISGHATLYWYQQILGQGPKLLIQFQNNGVVDDSQLPKDRFSAERLKGVDSTLKIQPAKLEDSAVYLCASSAGQGRQPQHFGDGTRLSIL.

V is TRBV3-1 (or the pseudogene TRBV3-2) and J is TRBJ2-1; a possible D gene is TRBD2 (5 bases). V was clipped by 2 bases and J by 2 bases, with 10 bases between them. This CDR3 is 15 amino acids long. Germline V gene sequence: CDR1 LGHDT, CDR2 YNNKEL (reference sequence). CDR3 residues: CASSQMTGTYNEQFF. The CDR3, as DNA: TGTGCCAGCAGCCAAATGACCGGGACCTACAATGAGCAGTTCTTC.

The V call is TRBV29-1, the J call TRBJ2-5, with 9 bases matching TRBD1. Germline V lookup: CDR1 SQVTM, CDR2 ANQGSEA. Trimming took 6 bases from V and 5 from J; bases not matched to a gene: 10. The CDR3 totals 14 residues. CDR3 DNA: TGCAGCGTAGTCAAGGACAGGGGAAAGGAGACCCAGTACTTC. Its protein product is CSVVKDRGKETQYF.

V usage is TRBV4-1 and J usage is TRBJ2-5, with 9 bases fitting TRBD2. Germline loops: CDR1 MGHRA, CDR2 YSYEKL. V lost 2 bases to trimming and J lost 2 bases; unmatched junction nucleotides: 12. This CDR3 has 18 residues. The CDR3 sequence: CASSQNFIRLAAQETQYF. CDR3 sequence (DNA): TGCGCCAGCAGCCAAAACTTTATTAGACTAGCGGCACAAGAGACCCAGTACTTC.

This chain connects TRBV5-4 to TRBJ1-6; D is possibly TRBD1 (5 bases). CDR1 is SGHNT, CDR2 YYREEE, per germline (reference sequence). The CDR3 totals 15 residues. Trimming took off 0 bases at V and 10 bases at J, with 14 bases between the two ends. The CDR3 nucleotides are TGTGCCAGCAGCTTGGGGGCCACAGGTCAGTCACCCCTCCACTTT. Translated: CASSLGATGQSPLHF.

This chain uses TRBV4-2 with TRBJ1-4; D is perhaps TRBD1 (6 bases). CDR3 size: 14 residues. Trimming stripped 10 bases from V and 6 bases from J, with 18 bases between. From germline, CDR1 is LGHNA and CDR2 YNFKEQ. The CDR3 region is CATALGGPDEKLFF. CDR3 DNA: TGTGCCACTGCCCTTGGGGGGCCCGATGAAAAACTGTTTTTT.

V is TRBV7-2 and J is TRBJ2-2; TRBD2 agrees at 7 bases. CDR1 and CDR2 from the germline V gene are SGHTA and FQGNSA. The CDR3 consists of 16 residues. Unmatched junction bases numbered 9, after V lost 5 bases and J lost 3 bases. CDR3 sequence reads: CASSPRWRGYTGELFF. CDR3 bases: TGTGCCAGCAGCCCAAGATGGCGGGGGTACACCGGGGAGCTGTTTTTT.

The genes are TRBV15 and TRBJ1-1; a weak D match, TRBD1 (5 bases). Germline V gene lookup returns CDR1 LNHNV and CDR2 YYDKDF (reference sequence). V dropped 1 base and J dropped 6 bases, with 12 bases sitting between them. The CDR3 extends over 14 amino acids. This CDR3 reads CATSRGGVVPEAFF. In DNA form, the CDR3 reads TGTGCCACCAGCAGAGGGGGGGTAGTACCTGAAGCTTTCTTT.

The chain uses TRBV14 and TRBJ2-2, with D perhaps TRBD2 (5 bases). Per germline, CDR1 SGHDN and CDR2 FVKESK. CDR3 size: 16 residues. V was clipped by 4 bases and J by 0 bases, with 12 bases between them. Here the CDR3 reads CASSRPGMANTGELFF. CDR3 bases: TGTGCCAGCAGCCGCCCGGGAATGGCGAACACCGGGGAGCTGTTTTTT.

The rearrangement links TRBV5-6 to TRBJ2-7; no reliable D call. This CDR3 contains 15 residues. Trimming shortened V by 4 bases and J by 2 bases, and 16 bases separated the two germline ends. The V gene's germline CDR1 is SGHDT and CDR2 YYEEEE. The CDR3 DNA reads TGTGCCAGCAGCCCGGACGGCTTCTCCACCTACGAGCAGTACTTC. Translating it yields CASSPDGFSTYEQYF.

This chain joins TRBV7-2 and TRBJ2-5; D call uncertain. The V gene's germline CDR1 is SGHTA and CDR2 FQGNSA. Trimming pared 5 bases from V and 0 bases from J, leaving 16 bases between. The CDR3 covers 16 residues. The CDR3 DNA is TGTGCCAGCAGCCCCACACGGCTGTGGTACCAAGAGACCCAGTACTTC. Amino acids: CASSPTRLWYQETQYF. The entire variable domain, with the rest obtained from reference TRBV7-2 and TRBJ2-5, is as follows: GAGVSQSPSNKVTEKGKDVELRCDPISGHTALYWYRQSLGQGLEFLIYFQGNSAPDKSGLPSDRFSAERTGGSVSTLTIQRTQQEDSAVYLCASSPTRLWYQETQYFGPGTRLLVL.

The chain employs TRBV5-6 and TRBJ1-2; D unclear. The CDR3 is made up of 13 amino acids. CDR1 SGHDT and CDR2 YYEEEE come from the germline V gene. V lost 2 bases and J 5 bases, leaving 10 bases between the germline ends. The CDR3 reads CASSLLGPYGYTF. The CDR3 region has the DNA TGTGCCAGCAGCTTACTGGGTCCTTATGGCTACACCTTC.

The chain links TRBV19 to TRBJ2-3; 7 bases are a match to TRBD1. Germline V CDR1 and CDR2: LNHDA, SQIVND (reference sequence). V shed 8 bases, J shed 0 bases, and the junction held 8 bases outside the gene matches. This CDR3 contains 15 residues. CDR3: CASSKGDSSTDTQYF. CDR3 nucleotides: TGTGCCAGTTCGAAGGGGGACAGTAGCACAGATACGCAGTATTTT.

About this clone: Other nucleotide sequences from this sample produce the same CDR3. The chain links TRBV30 to TRBJ2-7; D unresolved. Between the trimmed V and J ends, which lost 2 bases and 1 base, there was a span of 3 bases. CDR1 GTSNPN and CDR2 SVGIG come from the germline V gene (reference sequence). The length of the CDR3 is 11 residues. In DNA form, the CDR3 reads TGTGCCTGGAGTCGGTCCTACGAGCAGTACTTC. It codes for CAWSRSYEQYF.

The gene calls are TRBV7-9 and TRBJ2-7; 9 nucleotides align to TRBD2. Germline CDR1 reads SEHNR; CDR2 reads FQNEAQ (reference sequence). The CDR3 is made up of 15 amino acids. The junction had 7 bases not matched to a gene; V was cut back by 3 bases and J by 4 bases. As DNA, the CDR3 is TGTGCCAGCAGCTTCCAACTAGCGGGTTTTTACGAGCAGTACTTC. Its protein product is CASSFQLAGFYEQYF.

The CDR3 DNA is TGTGCCAGCAGGCCTACAGGGAGGGGGGAAGCTTTCTTT. Amino acids: CASRPTGRGEAFF. V is TRBV6-2 or TRBV6-3 and J is TRBJ1-1; possibly TRBD1 for D (6 bases). The CDR3 is made up of 13 amino acids. Germline CDR1 MNHEY, CDR2 SVGEGT. Between the trimmed V and J ends, which lost 6 bases and 8 bases, there was a span of 16 bases.

This clone was found once. The chain combines TRBV19 with TRBJ2-1, with 14 bases aligning to TRBD2. Germline CDR1 and CDR2: LNHDA and SQIVND (reference sequence). With 1 base clipped from V and 7 bases from J, the junction kept 0 bases outside the gene matches. The CDR3 has 15 residues. In DNA form, the CDR3 reads TGTGCCAGTAGTATAGGGACTAGCGGGAGGAATGAGCAGTTCTTC. Translation gives CASSIGTSGRNEQFF.

The CDR3 bases are TGCGCCAGCAGCTTATTTACGGGACACAGCTACGAGCAGTACTTC. Its protein is CASSLFTGHSYEQYF. The rearrangement uses TRBV5-1 and TRBJ2-7; a possible D gene is TRBD1 (6 bases). This CDR3 is 15 amino acids long. Germline V lookup: CDR1 SGHRS, CDR2 YFSETQ. Deletions cut 2 bases from V and 3 bases from J, with 15 bases between.

This clone was seen once. This sequence joins TRBV11-3 and TRBJ2-3, with 10 nucleotides matching TRBD2. The V gene end was trimmed by 5 bases and the J gene end by 1 base; junction bases not matched to a gene: 3. The CDR3 totals 15 residues. From germline, CDR1 is SGHNT and CDR2 YENEEA. The CDR3 sequence is CASSRLAGGTDTQYF. DNA for the CDR3: TGTGCCAGCAGCCGCCTAGCGGGGGGCACAGATACGCAGTATTTT.

Note on this clone: A read error may explain this, as a much larger clone is one base away. Additional DNA sequences in this sample encode the identical CDR3. The DNA for the CDR3 is TGTGCCAGCAGTTACGGTGGGGGGGGCTACGAGCAGTACTTC. As protein: CASSYGGGGYEQYF. V gene TRBV6-5 combines with J gene TRBJ2-7; the match to TRBD2 covers 7 bases. Losses at the gene ends were 2 bases for V and 3 bases for J; bases not matched to a gene: 4. Per the germline V gene, CDR1 is MNHEY and CDR2 is SVGAGI. The CDR3 sequence is 14 residues long.

The rearrangement links TRBV25-1 to TRBJ1-2; tentative D call: TRBD1 (5 bases). The CDR3 sequence is 11 residues long. Germline V gives CDR1 MGHDK, CDR2 SYGVNS. The V and J ends lost 7 bases and 6 bases respectively, with 9 bases between them. In DNA form, the CDR3 reads TGTGCCAGCATTCCACAGGATGGCTACACCTTC. Amino acids: CASIPQDGYTF.

This clone has a count of ten or more. V usage is TRBV6-5 and J usage is TRBJ2-3, with D tentatively TRBD2 (7 bases). Per the germline V gene, CDR1 is MNHEY and CDR2 is SVGAGI. V was pared by 4 bases and J by 2 bases, with 16 bases between. CDR3 size: 16 residues. CDR3 loop: CASSWSGGAPTDTQYF. CDR3 nucleotides: TGTGCCAGCAGTTGGAGTGGGGGGGCCCCCACAGATACGCAGTATTTT.

J is TRBJ1-3 and V is TRBV7-2, with D hard to call. The CDR3 extends over 15 amino acids. The germline gives CDR1 SGHTA, CDR2 FQGNSA. V dropped 7 bases and J dropped 0 bases, with 13 bases sitting between them. CDR3 DNA sequence: TGTGCCAGCACCCTCTTCGGGCACTCTGGAAACACCATATATTTT. Its translation: CASTLFGHSGNTIYF.

This clone occurred once. This chain joins TRBV19 and TRBJ2-1; tentative D call: TRBD2 (6 bases). Germline V CDR1 and CDR2: LNHDA, SQIVND (reference sequence). Trimming stripped 6 bases from V and 15 bases from J, with 15 bases between. This CDR3 region has 11 residues. In DNA, the CDR3 is TGTGCCAGTAGGGGCGGGACCCGGGTGTTCTTC. It translates to CASRGGTRVFF.

This clone appeared once. V is TRBV4-1 and J is TRBJ2-2; 14 bases are a match to TRBD2. The CDR3 covers 18 residues. CDR1 and CDR2 (germline): MGHRA, YSYEKL. V was clipped by 2 bases and J by 6 bases; unmatched bases: 8. The CDR3 DNA reads TGCGCCAGCAGCCAACCCGGGACTAGCGGGAGTTTTGCCGGGGAGCTGTTTTTT. It translates to CASSQPGTSGSFAGELFF.

The chain carries TRBV5-6 and TRBJ1-2, with D possibly matching TRBD1 (6 bases). CDR3 length: 14 amino acids. V lost 1 base, J lost 4 bases, and 11 bases lay in between. CDR1 and CDR2 from the germline V gene are SGHDT and YYEEEE. This CDR3 reads CASSLLQGPYGYTF. The CDR3 DNA is TGTGCCAGCAGCTTGCTCCAGGGGCCCTATGGCTACACCTTC.

The chain has TRBV7-9 and TRBJ2-1; D not certain. This CDR3 has 12 amino acids. CDR1 is SEHNR, CDR2 FQNEAQ, per germline (reference sequence). V shed 6 bases and J shed 7 bases, with 10 bases lying between them. The CDR3 protein is CASSSNGNEQFF. CDR3 DNA: TGTGCCAGCAGTTCAAACGGGAATGAGCAGTTCTTC. The entire variable domain, with the rest obtained from reference TRBV7-9 and TRBJ2-1, is as follows: DTGVSQNPRHKITKRGQNVTFRCDPISEHNRLYWYRQTLGQGPEFLTYFQNEAQLEKSRLLSDRFSAERPKGSFSTLEIQRTEQGDSAMYLCASSSNGNEQFFGPGTRLTVL.

The chain has TRBV29-1 and TRBJ1-1, with no clear D. V lost 7 bases, J lost 1 base, and 19 bases lay in between. CDR1 and CDR2 (germline): SQVTM, ANQGSEA. This CDR3 comprises 15 residues. CDR3 loop: CSAHPRAVPNTEAFF. CDR3 nucleotide sequence: TGCAGCGCCCATCCGAGGGCAGTACCGAACACTGAAGCTTTCTTT. Full variable domain (missing parts from reference TRBV29-1 and TRBJ1-1): SAVISQKPSRDICQRGTSLTIQCQVDSQVTMMFWYRQQPGQSLTLIATANQGSEATYESGFVIDKFPISRPNLTFSTLTVSNMSPEDSSIYLCSAHPRAVPNTEAFFGQGTRLTVV.

The chain has TRBV29-1 and TRBJ2-1, with 7 bases identical to TRBD1. There are 13 residues in the CDR3. V dropped 5 bases and J dropped 9; count of bases not matched to a gene: 10. In germline, CDR1 is SQVTM, CDR2 ANQGSEA. The CDR3 region is CSVQTDRASEQFF. The CDR3 DNA follows: TGCAGCGTTCAAACCGACAGGGCGAGTGAGCAGTTCTTC.

The gene calls are TRBV2 and TRBJ1-5; 7 bases are shared with TRBD1. The CDR3 contains 15 residues. The V gene end was trimmed by 6 bases and the J gene end by 0 bases; junction bases not matched to a gene: 5. Germline loops: CDR1 SNHLY, CDR2 FYNNEI. The CDR3 sequence is CASRYRGRSNQPQHF. CDR3 bases: TGTGCCAGCAGATACAGGGGTCGTAGCAATCAGCCCCAGCATTTT.